The T cell receptor beta chain under discussion was sequenced for a study of T cell repertoires in cytomegalovirus infection. Study-level results: Accumulated public TCR beta family frequency recognized individuals carrying CMV together with the relevant HLA.

A note on this clonotype: The antigen remains undetermined.

From the reads, TCRdb called clonotypes with MiXCR, one entry per CDR3 protein. The data show more than 250,000 distinct CDR3 sequences, just under 25% seen once. Between the trimmed V and J ends, which lost 0 bases and 0 bases, there was a span of 17 bases. The CDR3 extends over 18 amino acids. Per germline, CDR1 MNHNS and CDR2 SASEGT. Specimen: cultured PBMCs, collected from culture after CMV antigen stimulation. V and J are TRBV6-1 and TRBJ2-5, with a possible D match to TRBD2 (5 bases). The sequence was collected from a human donor in good health (CMV status not recorded). Some clones in this sample may be carry-over from other donors' samples. The CDR3 DNA follows: TGTGCCAGCAGTGAAGCGAGATTGATACAGCGGTACCAAGAGACCCAGTACTTC. The encoded protein is CASSEARLIQRYQETQYF.